These 21 T cell receptor beta chains were sequenced from one sample in a study of blood T cell repertoires in COVID-19. Clones were sequenced by immunoSEQ multiplex PCR, and TCRdb holds only the in-frame ones, with some missing. The sample has about 33,000 clones; roughly 85% are singletons. The sample consisted of peripheral blood. The receptors derive from a human donor in a cohort sampled during active COVID-19.

This clone was observed once. V and J are TRBV6-5 and TRBJ2-5; 9 bases line up with TRBD1. This CDR3 spans 15 amino acids. Germline CDR1 is MNHEY and CDR2 is SVGAGI. The ends lost 2 bases at V and 1 base at J; junction bases unmatched: 2. The CDR3 here is CASSYPGQGQETQYF. The CDR3 DNA reads TGTGCCAGCAGTTACCCGGGACAGGGCCAAGAGACCCAGTACTTC.

The CDR3 loop is CASSSPRGGWETQYF. CDR3 nucleotide sequence: TGTGCCAGCAGTTCCCCACGTGGGGGCTGGGAGACCCAGTACTTC. The V gene is TRBV27, the J gene TRBJ2-5; the D gene is possibly TRBD1 (6 bases). Germline values: CDR1 MNHEY, CDR2 SMNVEV (reference sequence). The CDR3 is 15 residues long. Between the trimmed V and J ends, which lost 4 bases and 5 bases, there was a span of 17 bases.

The chain carries TRBV6-1 and TRBJ2-2; no reliable D call. Germline V gene lookup returns CDR1 MNHNS and CDR2 SASEGT. The V end was cut by 2 bases, the J end by 4 bases, with 8 bases between. The CDR3 has 14 amino acids. This chain's CDR3 is CASSETWATGELFF. DNA for the CDR3: TGTGCCAGCAGTGAAACGTGGGCCACCGGGGAGCTGTTTTTT.

The V and J genes are TRBV11-2 and TRBJ1-2, with D possibly TRBD1 on 6 matching bases. The germline V and J ends were trimmed by 1 base and 6 bases, with 18 bases remaining between them. Germline values: CDR1 SGHAT, CDR2 FQNNGV. CDR3 size: 16 residues. The CDR3: CASSLGPGTKVDGYTF. Here the CDR3 DNA reads TGTGCCAGCAGCTTAGGTCCGGGGACAAAAGTGGATGGCTACACCTTC.

This clone has only one observation. V and J are TRBV9 and TRBJ2-5, with a tentative D call TRBD2 (5 bases). CDR1 and CDR2 from the germline V gene are SGDLS and YYNGEE. The CDR3 is made up of 12 amino acids. Trimming pared 3 bases from V and 5 bases from J, leaving 8 bases between. Here the CDR3 DNA reads TGTGCCAGCAGCGCCCGGGGTGAGACCCAGTACTTC. It is translated as CASSARGETQYF.

This sequence joins TRBV5-1 and TRBJ2-1; 7 positions agree with TRBD1. Germline values: CDR1 SGHRS, CDR2 YFSETQ. The V segment lost 0 bases and the J segment 10 bases; nucleotides outside the gene matches: 4. This CDR3 is 13 amino acids long. DNA for the CDR3: TGCGCCAGCAGCTTGGGGGACAGTTTGGAGCAGTTCTTC. It translates to CASSLGDSLEQFF.

This clone is a singleton in its sample. This rearrangement joins TRBV19 to TRBJ2-1; tentatively, D is TRBD1 (5 bases). This CDR3 region has 11 residues. Germline CDR1 is LNHDA and CDR2 is SQIVND (reference sequence). Trimming removed 5 bases from V and 10 bases from J, with 9 bases in between. The CDR3 nucleotides are TGTGCCAGTAGTTCCCAGGGAGAGCAGTTCTTC. Translating it yields CASSSQGEQFF.

V gene TRBV14 combines with J gene TRBJ2-2; D is possibly TRBD2 (5 bases). The V and J ends lost 4 bases and 7 bases respectively, with 16 bases between them. The CDR3 loop spans 15 amino acids. CDR1 SGHDN and CDR2 FVKESK come from the germline V gene. CDR3 bases: TGTGCCAGCAGCCTTGGACTGGGGTCGGACGGGGAGCTGTTTTTT. This translates into CASSLGLGSDGELFF.

The genes are TRBV30 and TRBJ1-1, with 8 nucleotides matching TRBD1. Germline trimming cut 3 bases from V and 8 bases from J; bases unmatched to any gene: 8. The germline V gene has CDR1 GTSNPN and CDR2 SVGIG (reference sequence). The CDR3 sequence is 13 residues long. CDR3 residues: CAWSVQGVLEAFF. The CDR3 DNA is TGTGCCTGGAGCGTACAGGGGGTCTTGGAAGCTTTCTTT.

The chain couples TRBV27 to TRBJ2-5, with 7 bases that match TRBD1. In germline, CDR1 is MNHEY, CDR2 SMNVEV (reference sequence). The CDR3 is 16 residues long. The trim removed 5 bases at V and 2 bases at J, leaving 11 bases unmatched. CDR3 amino acids: CASSPNSRTGQETQYF. The CDR3 region has the DNA TGTGCCAGCAGTCCAAACTCCAGGACAGGACAAGAGACCCAGTACTTC.

V is TRBV18 and J is TRBJ1-1; TRBD1 matches at 8 bases. Germline CDR1 is KGHSH and CDR2 is LQKENI. The CDR3 covers 14 residues. V trimming: 4 bases; J trimming: 8 bases; junction bases outside the gene matches: 9. CDR3 in DNA: TGTGCCAGCTCACTAAACAGGGGGGATAGAGAAGCTTTCTTT. This translates into CASSLNRGDREAFF.

This chain links TRBV28 with TRBJ1-5; TRBD1 aligns across 8 bases. In germline, CDR1 is MDHEN, CDR2 SYDVKM. The CDR3 is made up of 14 amino acids. V dropped 3 bases and J dropped 6; count of bases not matched to a gene: 4. CDR3: CASSFGQGLQPQHF. In DNA form, the CDR3 reads TGTGCCAGCAGTTTCGGACAGGGCCTTCAGCCCCAGCATTTT.

The V call is TRBV5-1, the J call TRBJ2-3; 7 bases are a match to TRBD1. V was clipped by 3 bases and J by 0 bases; unmatched bases: 7. CDR3 length: 16 amino acids. CDR1 is SGHRS and CDR2 is YFSETQ in the germline V gene. CDR3 amino acids: CASSSGTDSSTDTQYF. DNA for the CDR3: TGCGCCAGCAGCTCAGGGACAGATTCTAGCACAGATACGCAGTATTTT.

The chain carries TRBV18 and TRBJ2-7, with 9 bases aligning to TRBD1. Germline assignment: CDR1 KGHSH and CDR2 LQKENI. V was pared by 0 bases and J by 3 bases, with 0 bases of the junction left unmatched. This CDR3 region has 14 residues. The CDR3 DNA reads as TGTGCCAGCTCACCACCGGGACAGGGCTACGAGCAGTACTTC. It translates to CASSPPGQGYEQYF. Supplemented by reference TRBV18 and TRBJ2-7, the full variable domain reads NAGVMQNPRHLVRRRGQEARLRCSPMKGHSHVYWYRQLPEEGLKFMVYLQKENIIDESGMPKERFSAEFPKEGPSILRIQQVVRGDSAAYFCASSPPGQGYEQYFGPGTRLTVT.

The chain combines TRBV2 with TRBJ2-7; D gene ambiguous. The CDR3 runs 11 residues. Trimming removed 4 bases at V and 3 bases at J, with 4 bases between. CDR1 and CDR2 from the germline V gene are SNHLY and FYNNEI. CDR3 nucleotides: TGTGCCAGCAGTGGAGACTACGAGCAGTACTTC. It yields the protein CASSGDYEQYF.

This chain uses TRBV11-2 with TRBJ1-2, with 7 bases lining up with TRBD1. V was clipped by 5 bases and J by 2 bases; unmatched bases: 2. Germline V gene sequence: CDR1 SGHAT, CDR2 FQNNGV. The CDR3 is 13 amino acids. The CDR3 nucleotides are TGTGCCAGCAGCCTGGGACAGAACTATGGCTACACCTTC. It is translated as CASSLGQNYGYTF. Drawing the rest from reference TRBV11-2 and TRBJ1-2, the complete variable domain is EAGVAQSPRYKIIEKRQSVAFWCNPISGHATLYWYQQILGQGPKLLIQFQNNGVVDDSQLPKDRFSAERLKGVDSTLKIQPAKLEDSAVYLCASSLGQNYGYTFGSGTRLTVV.

V gene TRBV9 combines with J gene TRBJ1-3, with D possibly being TRBD1 (5 bases). Germline lookup yields CDR1 SGDLS and CDR2 YYNGEE. Between the trimmed V and J ends, which lost 2 bases and 0 bases, there was a span of 18 bases. The CDR3 contains 18 residues. The CDR3 DNA reads as TGTGCCAGCAGCGTCGCAGGGAACAACTTTGGCTCTGGAAACACCATATATTTT. Amino acid sequence: CASSVAGNNFGSGNTIYF.

This chain uses TRBV5-4 with TRBJ2-7; D may be TRBD1 (6 bases). V was shortened by 3 bases and J by 2 bases, with 18 bases between the two germline ends. The CDR3 runs 16 residues. From germline, CDR1 is SGHNT and CDR2 YYREEE (reference sequence). The chain's CDR3 is CASSSFLSGAPYEQYF. For the CDR3, the DNA is TGTGCCAGCAGCTCCTTCCTATCAGGGGCTCCCTACGAGCAGTACTTC.

This clone was counted a single time. This rearrangement joins TRBV5-1 to TRBJ2-3; D gene unclear. The V end lost 2 bases, the J end lost 6 bases, and 13 bases lay between the germline ends. This CDR3 comprises 14 residues. CDR1 is SGHRS, CDR2 YFSETQ, per germline. The CDR3 loop is CASSFSQDGDTQYF. The CDR3, as DNA: TGCGCCAGCAGCTTTAGTCAGGATGGGGATACGCAGTATTTT.

V is TRBV19 and J is TRBJ2-7, with D possibly being TRBD1 (6 bases). V lost 10 bases to trimming and J lost 4 bases, with 23 bases between them. CDR3 length equals 15 residues. The germline CDR1 and CDR2 sequences are LNHDA and SQIVND (reference sequence). CDR3 DNA: TGTGCCACGGCCGTTGAAGGGACAACTTTATACGAGCAGTACTTC. Translation: CATAVEGTTLYEQYF. The whole variable domain, remainder taken from reference TRBV19 and TRBJ2-7, is DGGITQSPKYLFRKEGQNVTLSCEQNLNHDAMYWYRQDPGQGLRLIYYSQIVNDFQKGDIAEGYSVSREKKESFPLTVTSAQKNPTAFYLCATAVEGTTLYEQYFGPGTRLTVT.

The chain recombines TRBV5-4 with TRBJ2-1; perhaps TRBD2 as D (6 bases). The CDR3 consists of 14 residues. CDR1 SGHNT and CDR2 YYREEE come from the germline V gene (reference sequence). V lost 0 bases, J lost 5 bases, and 9 bases lay in between. The CDR3 DNA sequence: TGTGCCAGCAGCTTGGACCAGCGGGACAATGAGCAGTTCTTC. This translates into CASSLDQRDNEQFF.